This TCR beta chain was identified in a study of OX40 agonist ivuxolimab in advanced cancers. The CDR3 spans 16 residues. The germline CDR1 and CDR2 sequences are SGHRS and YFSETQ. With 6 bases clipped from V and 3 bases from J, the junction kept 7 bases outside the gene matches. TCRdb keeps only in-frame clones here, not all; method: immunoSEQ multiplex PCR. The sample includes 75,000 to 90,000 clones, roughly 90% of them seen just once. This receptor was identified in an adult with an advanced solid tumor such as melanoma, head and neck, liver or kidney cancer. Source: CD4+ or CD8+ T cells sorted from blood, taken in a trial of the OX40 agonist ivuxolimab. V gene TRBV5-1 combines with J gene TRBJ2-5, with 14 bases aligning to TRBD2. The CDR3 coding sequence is TGCGCCAGCACCTGGGGGGGACTAGCGGGAGAAGAGACCCAGTACTTC. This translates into CASTWGGLAGEETQYF. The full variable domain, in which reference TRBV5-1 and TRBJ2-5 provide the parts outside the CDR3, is KAGVTQTPRYLIKTRGQQVTLSCSPISGHRSVSWYQQTPGQGLQFLFEYFSETQRNKGNFPGRFSGRQFSNSRSEMNVSTLELGDSALYLCASTWGGLAGEETQYFGPGTRLLVL.